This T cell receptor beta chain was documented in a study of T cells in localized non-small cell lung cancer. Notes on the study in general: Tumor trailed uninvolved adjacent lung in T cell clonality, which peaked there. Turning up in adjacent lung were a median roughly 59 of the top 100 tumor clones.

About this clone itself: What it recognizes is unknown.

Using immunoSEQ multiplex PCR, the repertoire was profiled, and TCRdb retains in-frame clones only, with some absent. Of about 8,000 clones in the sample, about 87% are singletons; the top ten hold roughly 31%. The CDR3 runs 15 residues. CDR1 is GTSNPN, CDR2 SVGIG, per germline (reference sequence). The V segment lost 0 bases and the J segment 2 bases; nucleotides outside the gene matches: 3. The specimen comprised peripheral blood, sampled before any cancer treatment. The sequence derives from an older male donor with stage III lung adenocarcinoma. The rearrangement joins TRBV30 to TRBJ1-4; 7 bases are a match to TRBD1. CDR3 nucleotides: TGTGCCTGGAGTGTTCAGGGGGAGACTAATGAAAAACTGTTTTTT. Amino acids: CAWSVQGETNEKLFF.